This entry features one T cell receptor (beta chain) sequence. Its antigen is as yet unknown. The sample originates from a study of T cell repertoires in cytomegalovirus infection. Study at large: CMV epitopes, recently identified HLA-C-restricted and well-studied HLA-B-restricted, were used. Shared public TCR beta signatures pointed to both CMV infection and a matching HLA type.

TCRdb recomputed calls from the reads with MiXCR, one row per CDR3 protein. The sample includes about 330,000 distinct CDR3 sequences, 34% of them seen just once. The TCR originated in a human donor in good health (CMV status not recorded). Some clones in this sample may be carry-over from other donors' samples. Here the sequenced sample was cultured PBMCs, taken from culture after CMV antigen stimulation.

The CDR3 DNA is TGCGCCAGCAGCTTGGGTAGGGTAACCTACGAGCAGTACTTC. This gives the protein CASSLGRVTYEQYF. The chain links TRBV5-1 to TRBJ2-7; D is unclear. Germline loops: CDR1 SGHRS, CDR2 YFSETQ. The CDR3 spans 14 residues. V gave up 0 bases and J gave up 2 bases, with 9 bases separating them.